Here is one TCR beta chain with its context. The antigen is undetermined. Per germline, CDR1 DFQATT and CDR2 SNEGSKA (reference sequence). Unmatched junction bases numbered 12, after V lost 3 bases and J lost 9 bases. The CDR3 has 15 residues. The data derive from a study of response to subunit inactivated influenza vaccine. General study points: It was suggested by the authors that few new T cells are recruited by each seasonal influenza vaccination.

TCRdb reanalysed the RT-PCR reads using MiXCR and keeps one entry per CDR3 protein. The repertoire holds 540,000 or so distinct CDR3 sequences, with 10% to 15% as singletons. The chain employs TRBV20-1 and TRBJ2-4, with 9 nucleotides matching TRBD2. The specimen was PBMCs from blood, collected 35 to 45 days after vaccination. The sequence came from a man between 50 and 59 years old who received an inactivated influenza vaccine. The CDR3 here is CSASIPSGIIGIQYF. CDR3 coding DNA: TGCAGTGCTAGTATTCCTAGCGGGATTATAGGCATTCAGTACTTC.